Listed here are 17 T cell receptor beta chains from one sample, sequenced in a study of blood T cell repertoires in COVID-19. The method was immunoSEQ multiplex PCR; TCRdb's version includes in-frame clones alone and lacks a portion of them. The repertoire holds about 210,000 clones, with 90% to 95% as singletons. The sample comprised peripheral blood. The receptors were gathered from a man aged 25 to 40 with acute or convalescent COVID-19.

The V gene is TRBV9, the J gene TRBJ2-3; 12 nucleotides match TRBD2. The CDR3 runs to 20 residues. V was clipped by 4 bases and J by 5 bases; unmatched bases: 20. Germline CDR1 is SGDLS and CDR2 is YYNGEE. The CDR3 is CASSHERSFGATSGRDTQYF. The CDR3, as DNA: TGTGCCAGCAGCCACGAACGGAGTTTCGGGGCGACTAGCGGGAGAGATACGCAGTATTTT.

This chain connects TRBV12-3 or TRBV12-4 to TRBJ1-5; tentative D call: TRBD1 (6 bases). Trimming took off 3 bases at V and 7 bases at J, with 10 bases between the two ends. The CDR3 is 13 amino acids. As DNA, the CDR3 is TGTGCCAGCAGTTTTGGGGGCGAGCAGCCCCAGCATTTT. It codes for CASSFGGEQPQHF.

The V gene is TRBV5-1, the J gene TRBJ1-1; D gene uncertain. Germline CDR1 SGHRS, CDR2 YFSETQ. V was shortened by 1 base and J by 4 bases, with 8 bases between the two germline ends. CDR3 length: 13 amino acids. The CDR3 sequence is CASSLFSGTEAFF. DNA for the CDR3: TGCGCCAGCAGCTTGTTTTCCGGCACTGAAGCTTTCTTT.

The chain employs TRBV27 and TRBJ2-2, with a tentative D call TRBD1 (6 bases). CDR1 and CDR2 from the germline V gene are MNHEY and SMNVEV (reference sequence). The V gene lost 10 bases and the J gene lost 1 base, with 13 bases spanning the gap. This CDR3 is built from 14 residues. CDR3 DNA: TGTGCCACCGCTTGGGGGCTGAACACCGGGGAGCTGTTTTTT. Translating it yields CATAWGLNTGELFF.

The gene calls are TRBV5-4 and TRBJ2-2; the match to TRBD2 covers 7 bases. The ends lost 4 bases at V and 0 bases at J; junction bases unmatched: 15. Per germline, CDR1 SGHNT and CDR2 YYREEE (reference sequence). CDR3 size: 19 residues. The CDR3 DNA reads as TGTGCCAGCAGCCCACTCCCTCGACTAGCTCCCGCGAACACCGGGGAGCTGTTTTTT. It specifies CASSPLPRLAPANTGELFF.

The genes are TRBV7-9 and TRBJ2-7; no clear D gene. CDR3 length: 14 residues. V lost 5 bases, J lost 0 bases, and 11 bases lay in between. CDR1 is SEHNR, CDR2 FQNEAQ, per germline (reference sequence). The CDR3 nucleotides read TGTGCCAGCAGCCTTTCGGGTAGCTCCTACGAGCAGTACTTC. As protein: CASSLSGSSYEQYF.

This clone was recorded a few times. The CDR3 here is CASSSPEQVNEQFF. DNA for the CDR3: TGTGCCAGCAGCTCCCCGGAACAGGTCAATGAGCAGTTCTTC. The chain employs TRBV7-8 and TRBJ2-1; TRBD1 might be the D (5 bases). Germline V gene sequence: CDR1 SGHVS, CDR2 FQNEAQ. Trimming stripped 4 bases from V and 6 bases from J, with 13 bases between. The CDR3 spans 14 residues.

The chain's CDR3 is CASLLAAYGELFF. CDR3 DNA: TGTGCCAGCTTACTAGCGGCATACGGGGAGCTGTTTTTT. The chain uses TRBV9 and TRBJ2-2, with TRBD2 matching over 8 bases. J gave up 7 bases and V 7 bases, and 6 bases lay outside the gene matches. CDR1 is SGDLS, CDR2 YYNGEE, per germline. This CDR3 is built from 13 residues.

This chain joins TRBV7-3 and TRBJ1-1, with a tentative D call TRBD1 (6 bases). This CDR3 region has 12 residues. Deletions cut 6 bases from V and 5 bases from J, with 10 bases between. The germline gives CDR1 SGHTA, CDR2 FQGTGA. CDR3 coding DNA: TGTGCCAGCAGGCGGACAGAGACTGAAGCTTTCTTT. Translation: CASRRTETEAFF.

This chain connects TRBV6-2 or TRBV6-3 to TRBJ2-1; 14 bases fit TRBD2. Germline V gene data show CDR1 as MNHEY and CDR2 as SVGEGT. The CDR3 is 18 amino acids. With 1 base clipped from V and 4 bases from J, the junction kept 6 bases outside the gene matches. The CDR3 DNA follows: TGTGCCAGCAGTTACTTGGGACTAGCGGGAGTATTGTACAATGAGCAGTTCTTC. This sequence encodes CASSYLGLAGVLYNEQFF.

CDR3 sequence (DNA): TGTGCCAGCAGTGAAAGCCTCAGAGGGTATTGGTCCTACGAGCAGTACTTC. It codes for CASSESLRGYWSYEQYF. The chain employs TRBV6-1 and TRBJ2-7, with D possibly TRBD2 on 5 matching bases. CDR3 length: 17 residues. Germline V CDR1 and CDR2: MNHNS, SASEGT. V shed 2 bases and J shed 1 base, with 18 bases lying between them.

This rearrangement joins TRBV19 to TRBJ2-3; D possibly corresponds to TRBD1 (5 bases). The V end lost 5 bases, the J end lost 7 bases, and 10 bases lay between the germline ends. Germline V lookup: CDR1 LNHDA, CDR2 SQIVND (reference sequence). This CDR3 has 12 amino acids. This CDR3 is CASSPTEHTQYF. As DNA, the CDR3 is TGTGCCAGTAGTCCGACAGAACATACGCAGTATTTT.

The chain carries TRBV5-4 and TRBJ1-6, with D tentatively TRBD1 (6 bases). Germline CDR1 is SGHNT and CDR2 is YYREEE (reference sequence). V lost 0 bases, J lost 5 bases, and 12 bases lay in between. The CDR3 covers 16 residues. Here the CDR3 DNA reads TGTGCCAGCAGCTTGGGACAGGAACGGGATAATTCACCCCTCCACTTT. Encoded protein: CASSLGQERDNSPLHF.

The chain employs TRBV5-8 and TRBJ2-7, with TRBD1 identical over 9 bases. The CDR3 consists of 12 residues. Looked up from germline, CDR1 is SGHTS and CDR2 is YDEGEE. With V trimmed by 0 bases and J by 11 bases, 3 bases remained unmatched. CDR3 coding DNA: TGTGCCAGCAGCTTGGTCCGACAGGGGGAGTACTTC. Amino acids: CASSLVRQGEYF.

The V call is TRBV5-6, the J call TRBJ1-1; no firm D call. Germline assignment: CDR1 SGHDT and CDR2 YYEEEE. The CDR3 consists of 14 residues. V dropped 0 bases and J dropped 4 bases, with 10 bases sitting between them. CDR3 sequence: CASSLGRLATEAFF. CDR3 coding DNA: TGTGCCAGCAGCTTGGGGCGGCTGGCCACTGAAGCTTTCTTT.

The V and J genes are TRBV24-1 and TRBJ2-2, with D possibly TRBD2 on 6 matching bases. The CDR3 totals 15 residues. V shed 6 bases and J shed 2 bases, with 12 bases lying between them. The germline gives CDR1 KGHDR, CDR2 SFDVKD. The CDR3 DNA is TGTGCCACCAGTAGAACGGGGGTAAACACCGGGGAGCTGTTTTTT. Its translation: CATSRTGVNTGELFF.

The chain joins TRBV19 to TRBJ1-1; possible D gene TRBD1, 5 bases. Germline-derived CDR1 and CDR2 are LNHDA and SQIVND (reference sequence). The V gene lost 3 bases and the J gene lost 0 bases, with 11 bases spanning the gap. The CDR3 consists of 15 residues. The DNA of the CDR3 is TGTGCCAGTAGTATGTCTCAGGGATTGAACACTGAAGCTTTCTTT. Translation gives CASSMSQGLNTEAFF.